The rows below give T cell receptor beta chains drawn from one sample of a study of identical twins. TCRdb re-derived calls from the 5' RACE reads in MiXCR, one entry per CDR3 protein. The sample consists of roughly 250,000 distinct CDR3 sequences, approximately 7.3% of them appearing once. These same records also appear under a second study, on yellow fever vaccine responses in identical twins.

Material: CD8+ T cells sorted from blood. These TCRs come from a woman aged 18-35 years in good health. Both conserved end residues are part of each CDR3. The order of the fields is J gene, V gene, CDR3 protein.

j_call: TRBJ1-2
v_call: TRBV5-6
cdr3_aa: CASSSTGGADYGYTF

j_call: TRBJ2-1
v_call: TRBV5-1
cdr3_aa: CASSPSSRESSYNEQFF

j_call: TRBJ1-1
v_call: TRBV12-3/TRBV12-4
cdr3_aa: CASSPVLTEAFF

j_call: TRBJ2-2
v_call: TRBV9
cdr3_aa: CASSPGGENTGELFF

j_call: TRBJ1-3
v_call: TRBV28
cdr3_aa: CASSSPGPGNTIYF

j_call: TRBJ2-1
v_call: TRBV12-3/TRBV12-4
cdr3_aa: CASSLRAGPYNEQFF

j_call: TRBJ1-5
v_call: TRBV7-9
cdr3_aa: CATTGGGNQPQHF

j_call: TRBJ2-1
v_call: TRBV18
cdr3_aa: CASSRYRKYNEQFF

j_call: TRBJ2-2
v_call: TRBV7-9
cdr3_aa: CASSQGTDNAGELFF

j_call: TRBJ2-2
v_call: TRBV5-1
cdr3_aa: CASSSRGQNTGELFF

j_call: TRBJ1-6
v_call: TRBV12-3/TRBV12-4
cdr3_aa: CASRGGQGNSPLHF

j_call: TRBJ2-3
v_call: TRBV10-3
cdr3_aa: CAISERASGGTDTQYF

j_call: TRBJ2-1
v_call: TRBV12-3/TRBV12-4
cdr3_aa: CASRGGDSGDLAFF

j_call: TRBJ2-7
v_call: TRBV13
cdr3_aa: CASSLVAHEQYF

j_call: TRBJ2-7
v_call: TRBV7-6
cdr3_aa: CASSSSQGTSIEQYF

j_call: TRBJ1-1
v_call: TRBV20-1
cdr3_aa: CSAKDSMNTEAFF

j_call: TRBJ2-1
v_call: TRBV2
cdr3_aa: CASSEAPTPAFF

j_call: TRBJ2-5
v_call: TRBV4-2
cdr3_aa: CASSQDGRQGTETQYF

j_call: TRBJ1-4
v_call: TRBV4-1
cdr3_aa: CASSSTGESANEKLFF

j_call: TRBJ2-6
v_call: TRBV28
cdr3_aa: CASRGQNGANVLTF

j_call: TRBJ2-2
v_call: TRBV12-3/TRBV12-4
cdr3_aa: CASGVIGELFF

j_call: TRBJ2-5
v_call: TRBV9
cdr3_aa: CASSGGSGIRETQYF

j_call: TRBJ1-1
v_call: TRBV11-2
cdr3_aa: CASSLVGVAGTEAFF

j_call: TRBJ1-2
v_call: TRBV7-9
cdr3_aa: CASSPGTADYGYTF

j_call: TRBJ2-1
v_call: TRBV27
cdr3_aa: CASSSGLAYEQFF

j_call: TRBJ2-3
v_call: TRBV12-3/TRBV12-4
cdr3_aa: CASTLGTSTDTQYF

j_call: TRBJ2-5
v_call: TRBV20-1
cdr3_aa: CSARVRYQETQYF

j_call: TRBJ2-7
v_call: TRBV13
cdr3_aa: CASSLRTSGSLGQWGYEQYF

j_call: TRBJ1-1
v_call: TRBV4-2
cdr3_aa: CASSPQTGPNTEAFF

j_call: TRBJ2-7
v_call: TRBV7-2
cdr3_aa: CASSLGLAGSYEQYF

j_call: TRBJ1-2
v_call: TRBV20-1
cdr3_aa: CSARDRGSGYGYTF

j_call: TRBJ2-4
v_call: TRBV10-1
cdr3_aa: CASSESWGEAKNIQYF

j_call: TRBJ1-4
v_call: TRBV4-2
cdr3_aa: CASSQAGGTGNEKLFF

j_call: TRBJ1-5
v_call: TRBV24-1
cdr3_aa: CATSDRSTGHQPQHF

j_call: TRBJ2-1
v_call: TRBV5-1
cdr3_aa: CASSPGLADEQFF

j_call: TRBJ1-2
v_call: TRBV12-3/TRBV12-4
cdr3_aa: CASSLPGQGGNGYTF

j_call: TRBJ2-1
v_call: TRBV28
cdr3_aa: CASKDLPGGSNEQFF

j_call: TRBJ2-5
v_call: TRBV12-3/TRBV12-4
cdr3_aa: CASMGGTGSSREYF

j_call: TRBJ2-1
v_call: TRBV4-1
cdr3_aa: CASSQDEGSYNEQFF

j_call: TRBJ2-3
v_call: TRBV7-7
cdr3_aa: CASSLGRRGGSDTQYF

j_call: TRBJ2-7
v_call: TRBV2
cdr3_aa: CASSPPGTSGSNEQYF